The 12 T cell receptor beta chains listed next were all sequenced from one sample in a study of glioma-infiltrating T cells. The iRepertoire nested amplicon-rescue multiplex PCR amplified TCR alpha and beta CDR3s from RNA. TCRdb ran MiXCR on the multiplex PCR reads and lists one entry per CDR3 protein. This sample has more than 95,000 distinct CDR3 sequences, with roughly 25% found just once. Input material: glioma tissue, nonneoplastic brain tissue, or PBMCs (not recorded which). These receptors were collected from a human donor with low-grade glioma or glioblastoma, undergoing nonglioma brain surgery, or in good health (not recorded which).

With regard to this clonotype: A much larger clone sits a single nucleotide away, making a read error possible. The rearrangement uses TRBV28 and TRBJ2-5; maybe TRBD2 (6 bases). From germline, CDR1 is MDHEN and CDR2 SYDVKM. This CDR3 comprises 14 residues. Here the CDR3 DNA reads TGTGCCAGCACCCAAGGGGTAGCGGTAGAGACCCAGAACTTC. It specifies CASTQGVAVETQNF.

This clonotype was detected ten times or more. The chain couples TRBV6-1 to TRBJ1-3; a weak D match, TRBD1 (5 bases). Per the germline V gene, CDR1 is MNHNS and CDR2 is SASEGT. Deletions cut 8 bases from V and 0 bases from J, with 23 bases between. CDR3 length equals 18 residues. The CDR3 DNA sequence: TGTGCCAGCCGTCGGGACGGACTACCGCAACCCTCTGGAAACACCATATATTTT. As protein: CASRRDGLPQPSGNTIYF.

This clonotype was seen at least ten times. This sequence joins TRBV6-1 and TRBJ1-6; TRBD1 aligns across 9 bases. This CDR3 spans 18 amino acids. V lost 4 bases to trimming and J lost 1 base; unmatched junction nucleotides: 8. From germline, CDR1 is MNHNS and CDR2 SASEGT. CDR3 sequence (DNA): TGTGCCAGCAGTGGGACAGGGGTTTTGGGATCCTATAATTCACCCCTCCACTTT. It is translated as CASSGTGVLGSYNSPLHF.

The sample holds many counts of this clonotype. The chain joins TRBV12-3 or TRBV12-4 to TRBJ2-3; 9 bases agree with TRBD1. The CDR3 loop spans 15 amino acids. V was pared by 4 bases and J by 6 bases, with 8 bases of the junction left unmatched. The DNA for the CDR3 is TGTGCCAGCAGTTCCCGGGACAGGGCGGCGGATACGCAGTATTTT. It specifies CASSSRDRAADTQYF.

J is TRBJ2-2 and V is TRBV4-3; D gene ambiguous. Trimming left V 3 bases short and J 6 bases short, with 11 bases between. CDR3 length: 14 amino acids. From germline, CDR1 is LGHNA and CDR2 YSLEER. The CDR3 loop reads CASSHGPSSGELFF. CDR3 in DNA: TGCGCCAGCAGCCATGGACCGAGTTCCGGGGAGCTGTTTTTT.

This chain connects TRBV29-1 to TRBJ2-7; D remains unclear. Looked up from germline, CDR1 is SQVTM and CDR2 is ANQGSEA. This CDR3 spans 13 amino acids. Trimming stripped 1 base from V and 11 bases from J, with 18 bases between. As DNA, the CDR3 is TGCAGCGTTGAAGGAAAACCAGGCGCCCAGAAGTACTTC. It translates to CSVEGKPGAQKYF.

Ten or more counts support this clonotype. The rearrangement links TRBV6-1 to TRBJ2-2; weak D call: TRBD2 (5 bases). Germline lookup yields CDR1 MNHNS and CDR2 SASEGT. This CDR3 comprises 14 residues. V lost 6 bases and J 2 bases, leaving 10 bases between the germline ends. The CDR3 nucleotides are TGTGCCAGCAGCCAAGACTACAACACCGGGGAGCTGTTTTTT. It codes for CASSQDYNTGELFF.

This clonotype came up a few times. A much larger clone is a single base away; this may be a read error. V gene TRBV7-6 combines with J gene TRBJ2-3; D is possibly TRBD2 (5 bases). In germline, CDR1 is SGHVS, CDR2 FNYEAQ. The CDR3 has 16 residues. The ends were cut back, 8 bases at V and 2 bases at J, with 20 bases in the middle. In DNA, the CDR3 is TGTGCCAGCCGCGTAGACCGACCGGGAAACACAGATACGCAGTATTTT. Translated, it gives CASRVDRPGNTDTQYF. Combining the CDR3 with reference TRBV7-6 and TRBJ2-3 gives the whole variable domain GAGVSQSPRYKVTKRGQDVALRCDPISGHVSLYWYRQALGQGPEFLTYFNYEAQQDKSGLPNDRFSAERPEGSISTLTIQRTEQRDSAMYRCASRVDRPGNTDTQYFGPGTRLTVL.

This clonotype appeared many times. V and J are TRBV15 and TRBJ2-3; D is perhaps TRBD1 (6 bases). The V gene's germline CDR1 is LNHNV and CDR2 YYDKDF (reference sequence). V lost 5 bases to trimming and J lost 3 bases, with 18 bases between them. The CDR3 covers 16 residues. DNA for the CDR3: TGTGCCACCAGCTTGTGGACCCTCGGACAGACAGATACGCAGTATTTT. Its protein product is CATSLWTLGQTDTQYF.

This clonotype was observed a few times. The V call is TRBV3-1, the J call TRBJ1-5; possible D gene TRBD1, 5 bases. Germline assignment: CDR1 LGHDT and CDR2 YNNKEL (reference sequence). The CDR3 is 18 residues long. V was cut by 6 bases and J by 2 bases, with 23 bases left in between. Written as DNA, the CDR3 is TGTGCCAGCAGTTTCCCTAGGACACCATCCTTGGGCAATCAGCCCCAGCATTTT. It is translated as CASSFPRTPSLGNQPQHF.

This clonotype was counted between two and nine times. The J gene is TRBJ2-3, the V gene TRBV5-1, with 8 bases matching TRBD2. Germline V gene sequence: CDR1 SGHRS, CDR2 YFSETQ. This CDR3 is built from 16 residues. The trim removed 6 bases at V and 0 bases at J, leaving 9 bases unmatched. The CDR3 DNA is TGCGCCAGCACCGCCAGCGGGGGATATAGCACAGATACGCAGTATTTT. Residues: CASTASGGYSTDTQYF.

This clonotype was counted only a few times. The genes are TRBV30 and TRBJ1-5, with D unclear. V was cut by 2 bases and J by 3 bases, with 8 bases left in between. CDR1 is GTSNPN, CDR2 SVGIG, per germline (reference sequence). This CDR3 has 13 residues. CDR3 nucleotide sequence: TGTGCCTGGAGTCCGGGGATCAATCAGCCCCAGCATTTT. Protein product: CAWSPGINQPQHF. Drawing the rest from reference TRBV30 and TRBJ1-5, the complete variable domain is SQTIHQWPATLVQPVGSPLSLECTVEGTSNPNLYWYRQAAGRGLQLLFYSVGIGQISSEVPQNLSASRPQDRQFILSSKKLLLSDSGFYLCAWSPGINQPQHFGDGTRLSIL.